The 21 T cell receptor beta chains below come from one sample, sequenced in a study of CD8+ T cells in alopecia areata. TCR sequencing used cDNA made by reverse transcription of extracted RNA. Repertoires were generated with immunoSEQ multiplex PCR, while TCRdb's copy carries only in-frame clones and drops some. The table lists some 170,000 clones, roughly 50% of them singletons. Described treatment: oral pan-JAK inhibitor, 5-10 mg twice daily. Material: CD8+ T cells sorted from blood, obtained at week 24, from a patient treated with tofacitinib. These receptors all come from a human donor with alopecia areata.

The chain uses TRBV6-5 and TRBJ1-5; D gene ambiguous. V lost 5 bases, J lost 0 bases, and 5 bases lay in between. CDR1 and CDR2 from the germline V gene are MNHEY and SVGAGI. The CDR3 sequence is 13 residues long. CDR3 residues: CASSRYSNQPQHF. CDR3 DNA sequence: TGTGCCAGCAGTCGATATAGCAATCAGCCCCAGCATTTT.

V gene TRBV6-5 combines with J gene TRBJ1-2; D is uncertain. The CDR3 consists of 14 residues. Germline CDR1 MNHEY, CDR2 SVGAGI. Trimming shortened V by 0 bases and J by 7 bases, and 12 bases separated the two germline ends. The CDR3 DNA reads as TGTGCCAGCAGTTACTCGGAGGGAATTGGTGGCTACACCTTC. This sequence encodes CASSYSEGIGGYTF.

This clone has more than one count but fewer than ten. The chain employs TRBV7-9 and TRBJ2-1, with 13 bases matching TRBD2. CDR1 SEHNR and CDR2 FQNEAQ come from the germline V gene (reference sequence). Trimming cost V 5 bases and J 8 bases; bases outside gene matches: 9. The CDR3 is made up of 16 amino acids. The CDR3 region has the DNA TGTGCCAGCAGCCACACTACTAGCGGGGGGGCATATGAGCAGTTCTTC. Residues: CASSHTTSGGAYEQFF. Drawing the rest from reference TRBV7-9 and TRBJ2-1, the complete variable domain is DTGVSQNPRHKITKRGQNVTFRCDPISEHNRLYWYRQTLGQGPEFLTYFQNEAQLEKSRLLSDRFSAERPKGSFSTLEIQRTEQGDSAMYLCASSHTTSGGAYEQFFGPGTRLTVL.

This clone appeared a few times. The genes are TRBV27 and TRBJ2-3; weak D call: TRBD2 (6 bases). The CDR3 contains 15 residues. Between the trimmed V and J ends, which lost 3 bases and 6 bases, there was a span of 16 bases. Germline CDR1 and CDR2: MNHEY and SMNVEV (reference sequence). Here the CDR3 DNA reads TGTGCCAGCAGTTTGGGAGGCAGGGCCGGGGATACGCAGTATTTT. Amino acids: CASSLGGRAGDTQYF.

V is TRBV30 and J is TRBJ2-3; D call uncertain. The CDR3 length is 12 residues. Trimming shortened V by 0 bases and J by 10 bases, and 11 bases separated the two germline ends. CDR1 is GTSNPN and CDR2 is SVGIG in the germline V gene (reference sequence). The CDR3 region has the DNA TGTGCCTGGAGTGTATTGGGCGACGCGCAGTATTTT. It specifies CAWSVLGDAQYF.

This chain uses TRBV29-1 with TRBJ2-7; 9 nucleotides align to TRBD1. This CDR3 is 14 amino acids long. Trimming cost V 4 bases and J 3 bases; bases outside gene matches: 7. The germline V gene encodes CDR1 SQVTM and CDR2 ANQGSEA. The CDR3 loop reads CSVVAGQGLYEQYF. For the CDR3, the DNA is TGCAGCGTTGTCGCTGGACAGGGGCTCTACGAGCAGTACTTC.

V is TRBV27 and J is TRBJ1-6; a possible D gene is TRBD1 (5 bases). The CDR3 has 17 residues. Trimming removed 2 bases from V and 13 bases from J, with 24 bases in between. Germline assignment: CDR1 MNHEY and CDR2 SMNVEV (reference sequence). The CDR3 region has the DNA TGTGCCAGCAGTTTACAACCCAGAAGGGCAGGGACTTTCCCCCTCCACTTT. Amino acids: CASSLQPRRAGTFPLHF.

A single count supports this clone. The chain has TRBV10-3 and TRBJ2-3; 7 bases align to TRBD2. The trim removed 7 bases at V and 6 bases at J, leaving 7 bases unmatched. Germline V CDR1 and CDR2: ENHRY, SYGVKD. CDR3 length: 13 residues. The CDR3 sequence is CAITERGMDTQYF. CDR3 coding DNA: TGTGCCATCACCGAGCGGGGAATGGATACGCAGTATTTT.

The rearrangement links TRBV9 to TRBJ2-2; no reliable D call. The germline V gene encodes CDR1 SGDLS and CDR2 YYNGEE. V was pared by 0 bases and J by 8 bases, with 14 bases between. CDR3 length: 15 amino acids. CDR3 sequence reads: CASSVGGGSAGELFF. The CDR3 DNA is TGTGCCAGCAGCGTAGGAGGCGGATCAGCGGGGGAGCTGTTTTTT. Using reference TRBV9 and TRBJ2-2 for the parts outside the CDR3, the full variable domain is DSGVTQTPKHLITATGQRVTLRCSPRSGDLSVYWYQQSLDQGLQFLIQYYNGEERAKGNILERFSAQQFPDLHSELNLSSLELGDSALYFCASSVGGGSAGELFFGEGSRLTVL.

This chain joins TRBV7-8 and TRBJ2-5; D not certain. The CDR3 is made up of 13 amino acids. CDR1 and CDR2 (germline): SGHVS, FQNEAQ. V was cut by 1 base and J by 2 bases, with 5 bases left in between. The CDR3 DNA reads as TGTGCCAGCAGCTTAGGGAAACAAGAGACCCAGTACTTC. It yields the protein CASSLGKQETQYF.

This chain connects TRBV14 to TRBJ2-5; D possibly matches TRBD1 or TRBD2 (5 bases each). This CDR3 is built from 17 residues. The germline V gene has CDR1 SGHDN and CDR2 FVKESK. The V end was cut by 1 base, the J end by 2 bases, with 17 bases between. CDR3 protein: CASSQGLGRMLQETQYF. The CDR3 nucleotides are TGTGCCAGCAGCCAAGGTCTGGGACGGATGCTTCAAGAGACCCAGTACTTC.

The chain links TRBV11-2 to TRBJ2-3; TRBD2 matches 15 bases. Per the germline V gene, CDR1 is SGHAT and CDR2 is FQNNGV. CDR3 size: 18 residues. V dropped 4 bases and J dropped 3; count of bases not matched to a gene: 8. CDR3 residues: CASSSLWTSGGATDTQYF. The CDR3 DNA reads TGTGCCAGCAGCTCCCTGTGGACTAGCGGGGGGGCAACAGATACGCAGTATTTT. Complete variable domain (other parts from reference TRBV11-2 and TRBJ2-3): EAGVAQSPRYKIIEKRQSVAFWCNPISGHATLYWYQQILGQGPKLLIQFQNNGVVDDSQLPKDRFSAERLKGVDSTLKIQPAKLEDSAVYLCASSSLWTSGGATDTQYFGPGTRLTVL.

The V gene is TRBV7-8, the J gene TRBJ2-3, with D possibly TRBD2 on 5 matching bases. Trimming shortened V by 6 bases and J by 5 bases, and 9 bases separated the two germline ends. Germline V gene data show CDR1 as SGHVS and CDR2 as FQNEAQ. The CDR3 covers 12 residues. The CDR3 sequence: CASRLGVDTQYF. In nucleotides, the CDR3 is TGTGCCAGCAGACTCGGGGTAGATACGCAGTATTTT.

The CDR3 nucleotides read TGCGCCAGCAGCCCGTCTGGACGGGCTCCCGAGACCCAGTACTTC. This sequence encodes CASSPSGRAPETQYF. The V gene is TRBV4-3, the J gene TRBJ2-5; D is unclear. The CDR3 runs to 15 residues. In germline, CDR1 is LGHNA, CDR2 YSLEER. Trimming took 4 bases from V and 5 from J, leaving 17 bases between them.

The chain joins TRBV9 to TRBJ1-1; D is unclear. Deletions cut 2 bases from V and 0 bases from J, with 8 bases between. The CDR3 is 14 residues long. Per the germline V gene, CDR1 is SGDLS and CDR2 is YYNGEE. The CDR3 protein is CASSVSALNTEAFF. The CDR3 DNA sequence: TGTGCCAGCAGCGTTTCCGCATTGAACACTGAAGCTTTCTTT.

The chain joins TRBV28 to TRBJ2-7; TRBD2 matches 7 bases. CDR1 and CDR2 from the germline V gene are MDHEN and SYDVKM. Trimming cost V 7 bases and J 6 bases; bases outside gene matches: 6. The CDR3 has 12 residues. The DNA for the CDR3 is TGTGCCAGCAACCCCCCGGGGGGCGAGCAGTACTTC. It codes for CASNPPGGEQYF.

The chain combines TRBV5-1 with TRBJ1-1, with D maybe TRBD1 (6 bases). Trimming shortened V by 0 bases and J by 6 bases, and 12 bases separated the two germline ends. Per the germline V gene, CDR1 is SGHRS and CDR2 is YFSETQ. The CDR3 consists of 14 residues. The CDR3 sequence: CASSLDLPGAEAFF. CDR3 nucleotides: TGCGCCAGCAGCTTGGATCTTCCAGGGGCTGAAGCTTTCTTT.

This sequence joins TRBV11-2 and TRBJ1-5; no definite D call. Germline-derived CDR1 and CDR2 are SGHAT and FQNNGV. With 6 bases removed from V and 7 bases from J, the gap between germline ends came to 13 bases. The CDR3 sequence is 13 residues long. As DNA, the CDR3 is TGTGCCAGCAGTTACGAAAGTGGGCAGCCCCAGCATTTT. This encodes CASSYESGQPQHF.

The chain couples TRBV11-3 to TRBJ2-5, with D unclear. Germline CDR1 and CDR2: SGHNT and YENEEA. This CDR3 is 12 amino acids long. V lost 5 bases and J lost 2, with 6 bases in between. CDR3 sequence: CASSRAQETQYF. The DNA of the CDR3 is TGTGCCAGCAGCCGAGCGCAAGAGACCCAGTACTTC.

This clone appeared once. The CDR3 coding sequence is TGCAGCGTCCCCCAAGGGACAGGGGTCGGCTACACCTTC. Its protein is CSVPQGTGVGYTF. The rearrangement uses TRBV29-1 and TRBJ1-2; 10 positions agree with TRBD1. This CDR3 is 13 amino acids long. V lost 6 bases to trimming and J lost 8 bases; unmatched junction nucleotides: 9. Germline assignment: CDR1 SQVTM and CDR2 ANQGSEA.

This chain connects TRBV11-2 to TRBJ2-7; maybe TRBD1 (6 bases). The CDR3 is made up of 16 amino acids. CDR1 is SGHAT, CDR2 FQNNGV, per germline. Trimming took off 5 bases at V and 2 bases at J, with 19 bases between the two ends. The CDR3 here is CASSANRDIVPYEQYF. The CDR3 DNA sequence: TGTGCCAGCAGCGCGAACCGGGACATAGTCCCCTACGAGCAGTACTTC.